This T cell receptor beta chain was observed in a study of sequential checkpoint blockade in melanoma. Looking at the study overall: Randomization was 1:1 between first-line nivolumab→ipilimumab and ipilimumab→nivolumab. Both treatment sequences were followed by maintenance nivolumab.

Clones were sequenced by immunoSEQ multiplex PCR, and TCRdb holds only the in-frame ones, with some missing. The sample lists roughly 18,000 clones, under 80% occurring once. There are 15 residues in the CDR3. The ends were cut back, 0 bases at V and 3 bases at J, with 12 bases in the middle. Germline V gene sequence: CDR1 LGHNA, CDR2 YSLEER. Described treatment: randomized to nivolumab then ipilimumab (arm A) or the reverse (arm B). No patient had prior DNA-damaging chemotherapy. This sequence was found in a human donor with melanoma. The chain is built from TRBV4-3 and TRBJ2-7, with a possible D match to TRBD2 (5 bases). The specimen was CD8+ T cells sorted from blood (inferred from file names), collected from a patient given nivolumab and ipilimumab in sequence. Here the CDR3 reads CASSQDKNAGYEQYF. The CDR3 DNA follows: TGCGCCAGCAGCCAAGATAAGAATGCGGGCTACGAGCAGTACTTC.